The rows below give T cell receptor beta chains drawn from one sample of a study of technical replicates of blood from several donors. Libraries were prepared by immunoSEQ multiplex PCR; TCRdb keeps only in-frame clonotypes and omits some of them. In the table there are 75,000 to 95,000 clones, 95% of which are singletons. The sample consisted of T cells isolated from PBMCs. The source of these receptors is a human donor in good health. Both conserved end residues are part of each CDR3. Fields, in order: CDR3 length, J gene, V gene, clone size, D gene, CDR3 DNA, CDR3 protein. The D gene is left open where the match is weak. Size values are once, few and many counts, or a class for expanded clones, and some rows have none.

15,TRBJ2-7,TRBV12-5,NA,NA,TGTGCTAGTGGTTTGGTATACAGGAGTCTCTACGAGCAGTACTTC,CASGLVYRSLYEQYF
14,TRBJ2-7,TRBV5-1,NA,NA,TGCGCCAGCAGCTTGGCACAGGGAGTCGGCGAGCAGTACTTC,CASSLAQGVGEQYF
16,TRBJ1-1,TRBV5-1,once,TRBD1,TGCGCCAGCAGCTTGGGACAGGGGGGAATGAACACTGAAGCTTTCTTT,CASSLGQGGMNTEAFF
14,TRBJ2-7,TRBV11-3,NA,TRBD1,TGTGCCAGCAGCCACCGACAGGGATCCTACGAGCAGTACTTC,CASSHRQGSYEQYF
14,TRBJ1-5,TRBV10-3,NA,TRBD1,TGTGCCATCAGAGCCGGGACAGATAATCAGCCCCAGCATTTT,CAIRAGTDNQPQHF
12,TRBJ2-7,TRBV14,NA,NA,TGTGCCAGCAGCCAATCAGGCTACGAGCAGTACTTC,CASSQSGYEQYF
16,TRBJ2-5,TRBV4-1,NA,NA,TGCGCCAGCAGCCAACCCCGGGGAGGTGTTAAAGAGACCCAGTACTTC,CASSQPRGGVKETQYF
18,TRBJ2-2,TRBV25-1,NA,TRBD2,TGTGCCAGCAGTGAATATTTCCTAGCGGGAGAGAGCACCGGGGAGCTGTTTTTT,CASSEYFLAGESTGELFF
15,TRBJ1-1,TRBV5-6,NA,NA,TGTGCCAGCAGCCCGAATCTCCTCCGAGGGACTGAAGCTTTCTTT,CASSPNLLRGTEAFF
16,TRBJ1-5,TRBV7-2,NA,NA,TGTGCCAGCAGCCACGGCCGAGGGGGTGTGAGTCAGCCCCAGCATTTT,CASSHGRGGVSQPQHF
13,TRBJ2-5,TRBV9,NA,TRBD2,TGTGCCAGCAGCGTGCGGGGGGGAGAGACCCAGTACTTC,CASSVRGGETQYF
17,TRBJ1-1,TRBV7-3,NA,NA,TGTGCCAGCAGCTTATATCCGTTAGGACAGTTATACACTGAAGCTTTCTTT,CASSLYPLGQLYTEAFF
15,TRBJ2-1,TRBV6-5,NA,TRBD2,TGTGCCAGCAGTCCCCTAGCGGACGTCTACAATGAGCAGTTCTTC,CASSPLADVYNEQFF
15,TRBJ2-5,TRBV19,NA,TRBD1,TGTGCCAGTAGTACCCTGACAGGGTACCAAGAGACCCAGTACTTC,CASSTLTGYQETQYF
15,TRBJ2-1,TRBV2,NA,TRBD2,TGTGCCAGCAGCTATAGCGGGAGCTCCTACAATGAGCAGTTCTTC,CASSYSGSSYNEQFF
12,TRBJ1-3,TRBV2,NA,NA,TGTGCCAGCATGACAGAAGGAAACACCATATATTTT,CASMTEGNTIYF
13,TRBJ1-1,TRBV5-6,NA,TRBD1,TGTGCCAGCACGGAGACAGGGACCACTGAAGCTTTCTTT,CASTETGTTEAFF
15,TRBJ2-5,TRBV19,NA,TRBD2,TGTGCCAGTACCACCAGGGTAGCGGGAGTAGAGACCCAGTACTTC,CASTTRVAGVETQYF
15,TRBJ1-1,TRBV5-6,NA,NA,TGTGCCAGCAGCTTCGGAGGAGAGATGAACACTGAAGCTTTCTTT,CASSFGGEMNTEAFF
13,TRBJ1-1,TRBV27,NA,NA,TGTGCCAGCAGTCGAGGGGGGGGCACTGAAGCTTTCTTT,CASSRGGGTEAFF
12,TRBJ1-2,TRBV30,NA,NA,TGTGCCTGGTCCCCGGAGGGCTTTGGCTACACCTTC,CAWSPEGFGYTF
13,TRBJ2-1,TRBV7-9,NA,TRBD1,TGTGCCAGCAGCGTAACAGGGGTGGATGAGCAGTTCTTC,CASSVTGVDEQFF
15,TRBJ2-7,TRBV7-6,NA,TRBD2,TGTGCCAGCAGCTCACTAGCGGGATCCTCCTACGAGCAGTACTTC,CASSSLAGSSYEQYF
14,TRBJ1-5,TRBV6-4,NA,NA,TGTGCCACCTCGATAGAATCAAGCAATCAGCCCCAGCATTTT,CATSIESSNQPQHF
17,TRBJ1-3,TRBV5-6,NA,NA,TGTGCCAGCAGCTTGACCCCGAGACTAAACTCTGGAAACACCATATATTTT,CASSLTPRLNSGNTIYF
16,TRBJ2-1,TRBV5-1,NA,NA,TGCGCCAGCAGCGAACCCGAACGGGGGGCGGCAAATGAGCAGTTCTTC,CASSEPERGAANEQFF
17,TRBJ2-2,TRBV27,NA,TRBD2,TGTGCCAGCAGTTTTTCCAGCGGGGGACTGAACACCGGGGAGCTGTTTTTT,CASSFSSGGLNTGELFF
15,TRBJ1-4,TRBV4-2,NA,TRBD1,TGTGCCAGCAGCCGGTCAGGGGGCGTTAATGAAAAACTGTTTTTT,CASSRSGGVNEKLFF
13,TRBJ1-1,TRBV9,NA,TRBD1,TGTGCCAGCAGCGGGACAGGGGGCACTGAAGCTTTCTTT,CASSGTGGTEAFF
14,TRBJ2-7,TRBV4-1,NA,NA,TGCGCCAGCAGCCAAGACAGGGGAACCTACGAGCAGTACTTC,CASSQDRGTYEQYF
15,TRBJ2-5,TRBV6-5,NA,NA,TGTGCCAGCAGTTACTCGGGAGGGGGGGCAGGGACCCAGTACTTC,CASSYSGGGAGTQYF
14,TRBJ1-3,TRBV6-5,NA,NA,TGTGCCAGCAGTTACGGGCTGGCCGGAAACACCATATATTTT,CASSYGLAGNTIYF
15,TRBJ1-5,TRBV27,NA,NA,TGTGCCAGCAGTCCCAGACCCGACAAAGGACAGCCCCAGCATTTT,CASSPRPDKGQPQHF
14,TRBJ2-3,TRBV30,once,TRBD2,TGTGCCTGGAGTGGACTAGCGGGGGCAGATACGCAGTATTTT,CAWSGLAGADTQYF
17,TRBJ1-4,TRBV4-1,NA,NA,TGCGCCAGCAGCCAAGATCGGGGAGGGCCTACTAATGAAAAACTGTTTTTT,CASSQDRGGPTNEKLFF
13,TRBJ2-1,TRBV30,NA,NA,TGTGCCTGGAGTCCCGAGAACTACAATGAGCAGTTCTTC,CAWSPENYNEQFF
11,TRBJ1-1,TRBV29-1,NA,NA,TGCAGCGTTAATGTAAACACTGAAGCTTTCTTT,CSVNVNTEAFF